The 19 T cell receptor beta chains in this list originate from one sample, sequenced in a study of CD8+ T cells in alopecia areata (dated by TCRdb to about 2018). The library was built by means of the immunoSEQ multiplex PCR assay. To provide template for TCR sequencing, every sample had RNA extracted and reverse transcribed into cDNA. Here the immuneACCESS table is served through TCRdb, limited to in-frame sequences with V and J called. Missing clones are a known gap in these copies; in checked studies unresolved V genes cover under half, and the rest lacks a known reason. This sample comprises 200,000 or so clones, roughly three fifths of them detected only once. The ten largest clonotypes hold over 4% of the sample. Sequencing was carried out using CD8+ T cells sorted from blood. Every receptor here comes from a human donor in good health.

The CDR3 here is CAWSVLQGPTYGELFF. For the CDR3, the DNA is TGTGCCTGGAGTGTACTACAGGGGCCTACATACGGGGAGCTGTTTTTT. The chain has TRBV30 and TRBJ2-2, with 7 positions matching TRBD1. J lost 7 bases, V lost 0 bases, and 11 bases had no gene match. CDR3 length: 16 residues. Germline CDR1 GTSNPN, CDR2 SVGIG (reference sequence).

CDR3 protein: CASSETDPNTEAFF. CDR3 coding DNA: TGTGCCAGCAGTGAGACAGATCCGAACACTGAAGCTTTCTTT. This chain connects TRBV2 to TRBJ1-1; TRBD1 is a possible D gene (5 bases). Germline values: CDR1 SNHLY, CDR2 FYNNEI. The V gene lost 3 bases and the J gene lost 1 base, with 9 bases spanning the gap. The CDR3 spans 14 residues.

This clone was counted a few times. CDR3 residues: CASTTVGGGTEAFF. CDR3 bases: TGTGCCAGCACCACGGTGGGGGGCGGCACTGAAGCTTTCTTT. The chain recombines TRBV7-9 with TRBJ1-1, with D perhaps matching TRBD1 (6 bases). V lost 7 bases and J lost 4, with 16 bases in between. The CDR3 has 14 amino acids. CDR1 is SEHNR, CDR2 FQNEAQ, per germline (reference sequence). Variable domain in full (rest from reference TRBV7-9 and TRBJ1-1): DTGVSQNPRHKITKRGQNVTFRCDPISEHNRLYWYRQTLGQGPEFLTYFQNEAQLEKSRLLSDRFSAERPKGSFSTLEIQRTEQGDSAMYLCASTTVGGGTEAFFGQGTRLTVV.

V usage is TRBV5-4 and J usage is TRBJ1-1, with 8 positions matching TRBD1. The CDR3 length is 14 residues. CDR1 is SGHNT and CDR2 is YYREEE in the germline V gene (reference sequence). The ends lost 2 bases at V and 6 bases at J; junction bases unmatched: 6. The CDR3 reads CASSFYDRGPEAFF. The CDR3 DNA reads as TGTGCCAGCAGCTTTTACGACAGGGGACCTGAAGCTTTCTTT.

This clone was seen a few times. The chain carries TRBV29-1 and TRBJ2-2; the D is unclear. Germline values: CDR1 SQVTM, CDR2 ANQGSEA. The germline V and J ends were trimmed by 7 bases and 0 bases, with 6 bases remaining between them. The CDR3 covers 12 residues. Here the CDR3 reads CSARSNTGELFF. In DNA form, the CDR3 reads TGCAGCGCCCGATCGAACACCGGGGAGCTGTTTTTT.

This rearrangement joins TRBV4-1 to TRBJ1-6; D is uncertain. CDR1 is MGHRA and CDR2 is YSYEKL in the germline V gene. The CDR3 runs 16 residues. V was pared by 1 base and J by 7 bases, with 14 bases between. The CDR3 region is CASSQVPPAPNSPLHF. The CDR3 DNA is TGCGCCAGCAGCCAAGTACCGCCGGCTCCGAATTCACCCCTCCACTTT.

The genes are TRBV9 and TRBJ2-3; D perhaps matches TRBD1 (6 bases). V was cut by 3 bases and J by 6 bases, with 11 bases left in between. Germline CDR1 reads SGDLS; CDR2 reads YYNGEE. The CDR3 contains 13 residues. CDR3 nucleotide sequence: TGTGCCAGCAGCGCAGGGGTCGGGGATACGCAGTATTTT. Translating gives CASSAGVGDTQYF. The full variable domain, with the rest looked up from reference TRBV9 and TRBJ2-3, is DSGVTQTPKHLITATGQRVTLRCSPRSGDLSVYWYQQSLDQGLQFLIQYYNGEERAKGNILERFSAQQFPDLHSELNLSSLELGDSALYFCASSAGVGDTQYFGPGTRLTVL.

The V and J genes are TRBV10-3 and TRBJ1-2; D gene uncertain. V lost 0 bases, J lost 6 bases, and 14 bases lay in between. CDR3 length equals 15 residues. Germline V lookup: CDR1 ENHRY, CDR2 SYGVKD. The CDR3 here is CAISESQAGLDGYTF. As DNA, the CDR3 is TGTGCCATCAGTGAGTCCCAGGCCGGGTTAGATGGCTACACCTTC.

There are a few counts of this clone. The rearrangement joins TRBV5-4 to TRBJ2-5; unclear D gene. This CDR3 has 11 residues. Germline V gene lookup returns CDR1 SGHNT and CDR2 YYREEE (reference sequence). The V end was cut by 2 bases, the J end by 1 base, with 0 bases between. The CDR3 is CASSFQETQYF. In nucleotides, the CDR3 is TGTGCCAGCAGCTTCCAAGAGACCCAGTACTTC.

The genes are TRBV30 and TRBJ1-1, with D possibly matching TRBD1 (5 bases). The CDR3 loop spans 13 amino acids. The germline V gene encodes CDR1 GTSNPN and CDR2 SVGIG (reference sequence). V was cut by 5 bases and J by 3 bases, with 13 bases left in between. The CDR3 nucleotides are TGTGCCTGGGTGGGACGCTACTACACTGAAGCTTTCTTT. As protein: CAWVGRYYTEAFF.

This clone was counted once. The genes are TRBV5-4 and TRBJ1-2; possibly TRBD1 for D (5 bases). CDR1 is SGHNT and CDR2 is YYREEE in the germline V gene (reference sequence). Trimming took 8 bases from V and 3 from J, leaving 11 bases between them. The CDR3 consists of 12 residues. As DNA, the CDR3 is TGTGCCAGTTCGGACATCTACTATGGCTACACCTTC. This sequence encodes CASSDIYYGYTF.

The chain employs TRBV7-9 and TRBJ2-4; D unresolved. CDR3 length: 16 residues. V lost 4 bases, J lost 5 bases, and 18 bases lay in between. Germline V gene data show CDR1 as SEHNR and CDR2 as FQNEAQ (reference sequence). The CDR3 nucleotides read TGTGCCAGCAGCTGGTCCGGACCGGACGGACAAAACATTCAGTACTTC. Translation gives CASSWSGPDGQNIQYF.

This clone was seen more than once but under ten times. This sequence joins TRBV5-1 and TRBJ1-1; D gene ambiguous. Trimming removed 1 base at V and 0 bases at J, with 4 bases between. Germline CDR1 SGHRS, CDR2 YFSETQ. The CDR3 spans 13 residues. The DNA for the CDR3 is TGCGCCAGCAGCTTGTTACTGAACACTGAAGCTTTCTTT. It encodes CASSLLLNTEAFF.

The CDR3 region has the DNA TGTGCCAGTAGTAACTACTGGACAGCAAAATATAGCAATCAGCCCCAGCATTTT. This translates into CASSNYWTAKYSNQPQHF. The chain carries TRBV19 and TRBJ1-5, with D tentatively TRBD1 (6 bases). Trimming pared 4 bases from V and 0 bases from J, leaving 19 bases between. The CDR3 spans 18 residues. Germline values: CDR1 LNHDA, CDR2 SQIVND (reference sequence).

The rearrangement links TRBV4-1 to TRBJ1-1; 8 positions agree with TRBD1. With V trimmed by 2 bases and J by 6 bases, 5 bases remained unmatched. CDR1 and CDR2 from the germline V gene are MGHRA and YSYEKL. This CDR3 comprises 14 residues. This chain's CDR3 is CASSQIQGAAEAFF. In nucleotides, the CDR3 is TGCGCCAGCAGCCAAATCCAGGGGGCCGCTGAAGCTTTCTTT.

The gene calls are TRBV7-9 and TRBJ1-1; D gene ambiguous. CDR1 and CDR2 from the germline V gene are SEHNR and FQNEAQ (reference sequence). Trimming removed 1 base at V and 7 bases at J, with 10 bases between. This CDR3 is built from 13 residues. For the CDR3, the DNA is TGTGCCAGCAGCTTAGGGGCATTAGGTGAAGCTTTCTTT. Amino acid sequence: CASSLGALGEAFF.

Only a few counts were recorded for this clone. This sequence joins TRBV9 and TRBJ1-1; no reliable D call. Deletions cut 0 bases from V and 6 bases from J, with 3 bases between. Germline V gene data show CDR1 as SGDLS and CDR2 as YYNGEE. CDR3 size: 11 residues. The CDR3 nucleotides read TGTGCCAGCAGCGTAGAAGCTGAAGCTTTCTTT. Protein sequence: CASSVEAEAFF.

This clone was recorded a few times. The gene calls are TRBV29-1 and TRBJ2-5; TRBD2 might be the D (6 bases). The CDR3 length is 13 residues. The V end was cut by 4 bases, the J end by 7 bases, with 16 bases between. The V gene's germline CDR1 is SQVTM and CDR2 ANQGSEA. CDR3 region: CSVGIGRSVTQYF. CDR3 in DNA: TGCAGCGTTGGAATAGGGAGGTCGGTGACCCAGTACTTC. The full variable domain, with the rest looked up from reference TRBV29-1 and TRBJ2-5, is SAVISQKPSRDICQRGTSLTIQCQVDSQVTMMFWYRQQPGQSLTLIATANQGSEATYESGFVIDKFPISRPNLTFSTLTVSNMSPEDSSIYLCSVGIGRSVTQYFGPGTRLLVL.

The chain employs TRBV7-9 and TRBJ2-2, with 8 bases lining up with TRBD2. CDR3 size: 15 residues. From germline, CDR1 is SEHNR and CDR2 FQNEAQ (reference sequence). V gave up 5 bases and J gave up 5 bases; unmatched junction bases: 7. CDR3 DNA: TGTGCCAGCAGCAGCGGGGGTCTTGAAACCGGGGAGCTGTTTTTT. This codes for CASSSGGLETGELFF.